Reported below is one T cell receptor (beta chain). Its specificity is unknown. The sample originates from a study of cytomegalovirus exposure and HLA in healthy donors. At the level of the study: The 100 to 150 validation repertoires matched the 666 first-cohort repertoires in platform, a later analysis reported. Regarding the study as a whole: Subsequent analysis found a tendency for first-cohort TCR clusters to co-occur within the 120 validation repertoires. A classifier reportedly called cytomegalovirus status with high sensitivity and specificity.

Clones were sequenced by immunoSEQ multiplex PCR, and TCRdb holds only the in-frame ones, with some missing. The sample has 97,000 or so clones, about 95% seen once; the top ten hold roughly 0.9%. The donors were in the roughly 120-subject validation cohort, distinct from the roughly 600-subject first cohort. The sequencing input was PBMCs. The clonotype originates from a woman between 18 and 30 years old in good health and CMV-seronegative.

The CDR3 sequence: CASSQAMNTEAFF. In DNA form, the CDR3 reads TGTGCCAGCAGCCAGGCCATGAACACTGAAGCTTTCTTT. The gene calls are TRBV4-2 and TRBJ1-1; no clear D. Germline V gene data show CDR1 as LGHNA and CDR2 as YNFKEQ. The CDR3 spans 13 residues. V lost 3 bases to trimming and J lost 0 bases, with 5 bases between them.